These 24 T cell receptor beta chains share one sample of origin, sequenced in a study of tumor and adjacent non-tumor tissue in lung cancer. No cell sorting was done before RNA was extracted from the tissue. Distant lung tissue was collected more than 3 cm away from the tumor edge. Three rounds of nested PCR, following a modified ARM-PCR protocol, produced the TCRbeta library. TCRdb recomputed calls from the multiplex PCR reads with MiXCR, one row per CDR3 protein. The repertoire holds 40,000 to 45,000 distinct CDR3 sequences, with over 55% as singletons. Sequencing input: distant non-tumor lung tissue. The source is a man in his forties or fifties with non-small cell lung cancer.

On this clonotype: The CDR3 does not end in the conserved phenylalanine or tryptophan, so this is likely a read error. The rearrangement uses TRBV4-2 and TRBJ2-1, with 9 positions matching TRBD1. From germline, CDR1 is LGHNA and CDR2 YNFKEQ. The CDR3 runs 17 residues. The junction had 11 bases not matched to a gene; V was cut back by 5 bases and J by 3 bases. CDR3 coding DNA: TGTGCCAGCAGCTACAGCCTCCGGGACAGGGTCTACAATGAGCAGTTCCTC. Translated, it gives CASSYSLRDRVYNEQFL.

About this clonotype: One end of the junction is discordant with germline, which a read error may explain. V is TRBV11-2 and J is TRBJ2-3, with 11 bases aligning to TRBD2. The CDR3 has 16 residues. CDR1 is SGHAT, CDR2 FQNNGV, per germline. This chain's CDR3 is CANSLASGGRTDTQYF. The CDR3 coding sequence is TGTGCCAACAGCCTTGCTAGCGGGGGGCGAACAGATACGCAGTATTTT.

As concerns this clonotype: Likely a read error: the CDR3 ends without its conserved phenylalanine or tryptophan. The chain recombines TRBV7-8 with TRBJ2-3; D not certain. The V gene's germline CDR1 is SGHVS and CDR2 FQNEAQ. The CDR3 consists of 13 residues. CDR3 sequence: CVSSPRLTDTQYS. Here the CDR3 DNA reads TGTGTCAGCAGCCCCCGACTTACGGATACGCAGTATTCT.

The chain links TRBV30 to TRBJ2-3; maybe TRBD1 (5 bases). This CDR3 contains 15 residues. The V and J ends lost 4 bases and 4 bases respectively, with 18 bases between them. From germline, CDR1 is GTSNPN and CDR2 SVGIG (reference sequence). The CDR3 region has the DNA TGTGCCTGGAAATCAAGGCAGGGTCCGGCAGATACGCAGTATTTT. It codes for CAWKSRQGPADTQYF.

This clonotype came up many times. CDR3 nucleotides: TGCAGCGTTGAGCAGTCCCTAGCTTCTGAGCAGTTCTTC. Its translation: CSVEQSLASEQFF. The chain employs TRBV29-1 and TRBJ2-1; perhaps TRBD2 as D (5 bases). This CDR3 region has 13 residues. Trimming shortened V by 3 bases and J by 9 bases, and 15 bases separated the two germline ends. CDR1 SQVTM and CDR2 ANQGSEA come from the germline V gene.

This clonotype was observed at least ten times. This chain uses TRBV6-6 with TRBJ2-1; D is perhaps TRBD1 (6 bases). The V gene lost 6 bases and the J gene lost 5 bases, with 11 bases spanning the gap. The CDR3 is 13 amino acids. The V gene's germline CDR1 is MNHNY and CDR2 SVGAGI (reference sequence). In DNA, the CDR3 is TGTGCCAGCAGCCGGGACATCAACAATGAGCAGTTCTTC. It translates to CASSRDINNEQFF.

Remarks on this clonotype: One end of the junction does not line up with germline, which may come from a read error. The chain employs TRBV6-5 and TRBJ1-5, with 11 positions matching TRBD1. Germline values: CDR1 MNHEY, CDR2 SVGAGI. This CDR3 contains 14 residues. The CDR3 region is CTSSGTGGEQPQHF. The CDR3 DNA is TGTACCAGCAGCGGGACAGGGGGGGAGCAGCCCCAGCATTTT.

Comment on this clonotype: A much larger clone lies one base from this, so it may be a read error. The rearrangement links TRBV20-1 to TRBJ1-1; D is perhaps TRBD1 (5 bases). The CDR3 covers 13 residues. Between the trimmed V and J ends, which lost 4 bases and 2 bases, there was a span of 11 bases. Looked up from germline, CDR1 is DFQATT and CDR2 is SNEGSKA (reference sequence). The DNA of the CDR3 is TGCAGTGCTAATAGACAGCCTAACACTGAAGCTTTCTTT. Protein: CSANRQPNTEAFF.

Points on this clonotype: The junction and the germline gene differ at one end; a read error may be behind it. This chain connects TRBV5-1 to TRBJ1-6; possibly TRBD1 for D (5 bases). The CDR3 contains 19 residues. CDR1 is SGHRS and CDR2 is YFSETQ in the germline V gene. The CDR3, as DNA: TGCGCCAACAGCTTGGCCGGGCAGGGTGGGAGCCCCTATAATTCACCCCTCCACTTT. Amino acid sequence: CANSLAGQGGSPYNSPLHF.

About this clonotype: A much larger clone sits a single nucleotide away, making a read error possible. The V and J genes are TRBV28 and TRBJ2-3, with 10 bases lining up with TRBD1. The CDR3 is 14 residues long. The germline gives CDR1 MDHEN, CDR2 SYDVKM. CDR3 sequence (DNA): TGTACCAGCAGTTTGGGACAGGGGACGGGTACGCAGTATTTT. Its protein is CTSSLGQGTGTQYF.

Details on this clonotype: Germline and junction disagree at one end, which may indicate a read error. The CDR3 sequence: CVSAGQGDSPLHF. In DNA, the CDR3 is TGTGTCAGCGCCGGGCAGGGGGATTCACCCCTCCACTTT. J is TRBJ1-6 and V is TRBV2; TRBD1 matches 7 bases. Germline V gene sequence: CDR1 SNHLY, CDR2 FYNNEI. The CDR3 length is 13 residues.

The chain employs TRBV6-5 and TRBJ2-7, with TRBD2 identical over 7 bases. The V gene's germline CDR1 is MNHEY and CDR2 SVGAGI. The CDR3 totals 15 residues. Unmatched junction bases numbered 17, after V lost 6 bases and J lost 9 bases. CDR3 sequence: CASRPGTTVTGGQYF. In DNA, the CDR3 is TGTGCCAGCAGACCTGGGACTACAGTAACGGGAGGGCAGTACTTC.

The chain employs TRBV20-1 and TRBJ1-1, with D perhaps matching TRBD1 (5 bases). The CDR3 spans 15 residues. Trimming stripped 0 bases from V and 3 bases from J, with 14 bases between. In germline, CDR1 is DFQATT, CDR2 SNEGSKA (reference sequence). The CDR3 DNA is TGCAGTGCTAGAGACCAATCAGGAGGGGACACTGAAGCTTTCTTT. It is translated as CSARDQSGGDTEAFF.

This clonotype was counted ten times or more. The rearrangement joins TRBV7-3 to TRBJ2-2; either TRBD1 or TRBD2 may supply D (7 bases each). The CDR3 has 15 amino acids. V was pared by 4 bases and J by 4 bases, with 13 bases between. The germline gives CDR1 SGHTA, CDR2 FQGTGA. The DNA for the CDR3 is TGTGCCAGCAGCTCCCCCAGGGGGGGCACCGGGGAGCTGTTTTTT. Protein product: CASSSPRGGTGELFF. Full variable domain (rest looked up from reference TRBV7-3 and TRBJ2-2): GAGVSQTPSNKVTEKGKYVELRCDPISGHTALYWYRQSLGQGPEFLIYFQGTGAADDSGLPNDRFFAVRPEGSVSTLKIQRTERGDSAVYLCASSSPRGGTGELFFGEGSRLTVL.

The chain links TRBV5-1 to TRBJ1-5; the D is unclear. Germline V lookup: CDR1 SGHRS, CDR2 YFSETQ. The ends were cut back, 4 bases at V and 14 bases at J, with 25 bases in the middle. The CDR3 extends over 15 amino acids. The CDR3 DNA is TGCGCCAGCAGCCCTACCGGCTATAGCAATCAGCCAAAGCATTTT. Translated, it gives CASSPTGYSNQPKHF. Complete variable domain (other parts from reference TRBV5-1 and TRBJ1-5): KAGVTQTPRYLIKTRGQQVTLSCSPISGHRSVSWYQQTPGQGLQFLFEYFSETQRNKGNFPGRFSGRQFSNSRSEMNVSTLELGDSALYLCASSPTGYSNQPKHFGDGTRLSIL.

This clonotype was observed a few times. V is TRBV2 and J is TRBJ1-5; 9 bases fit TRBD1. Germline CDR1 is SNHLY and CDR2 is FYNNEI. The CDR3 extends over 18 amino acids. V lost 6 bases to trimming and J lost 1 base; unmatched junction nucleotides: 13. The CDR3 sequence is CASSQREQGAGSNQPQHF. The CDR3 DNA reads TGTGCCAGCAGCCAAAGAGAACAGGGGGCGGGGAGCAATCAGCCCCAGCATTTT.

About this clonotype itself: A much bigger clone sits one base away, suggesting this may be a read error. The V call is TRBV5-4, the J call TRBJ2-2, with 8 bases fitting TRBD1. CDR3 length: 15 residues. The trim removed 4 bases at V and 7 bases at J, leaving 9 bases unmatched. Germline V gives CDR1 SGHNT, CDR2 YYREEE (reference sequence). CDR3 sequence reads: CASSPGTGRRGELFF. In DNA form, the CDR3 reads TGTGCCAGCAGCCCGGGGACAGGACGACGCGGGGAGCTGTTTTTT.

In regard to this clonotype: This sequence may be a read error, since a much larger clone differs from it by one base. The CDR3 ends on some other residue instead of the conserved phenylalanine or tryptophan, so this is likely a read error. The CDR3 DNA is TGTGCCAGCAGTTCTGCCCCTGGCTGGTCCTACAATGAGCAGTTCTTA. It encodes CASSSAPGWSYNEQFL. The chain has TRBV28 and TRBJ2-1; D is unresolved. CDR3 length: 16 residues. V lost 4 bases and J 1 base, leaving 14 bases between the germline ends. Germline values: CDR1 MDHEN, CDR2 SYDVKM.

This clonotype appeared a few times. The chain couples TRBV11-2 to TRBJ2-4, with 11 nucleotides matching TRBD2. The CDR3 length is 17 residues. Germline V gene lookup returns CDR1 SGHAT and CDR2 FQNNGV. The J segment lost 12 bases and the V segment lost 5 bases, leaving 18 bases of the junction unmatched. CDR3 residues: CASSASSGGLAKYTQYF. CDR3 in DNA: TGTGCCAGCAGCGCCTCTAGCGGGGGGCTAGCCAAATACACTCAGTACTTC.

A remark on this clonotype: The junction and the germline gene differ at one end; a read error may be behind it. The genes are TRBV4-1 and TRBJ2-5, with TRBD2 as a possible D gene (5 bases). This CDR3 has 13 amino acids. Germline CDR1 and CDR2: MGHRA and YSYEKL. CDR3 region: CACSQDDGETQYF. The CDR3, as DNA: TGCGCCTGCAGCCAAGATGATGGGGAGACCCAGTATTTC.

This clonotype turned up a few times. This sequence joins TRBV5-1 and TRBJ1-1; D is unresolved. The ends were cut back, 0 bases at V and 5 bases at J, with 8 bases in the middle. Germline CDR1 reads SGHRS; CDR2 reads YFSETQ. CDR3 length equals 13 residues. CDR3 nucleotide sequence: TGCGCCAGCAGCTTGGAGGGAGGGACTGAAGCTTTCTTT. Residues: CASSLEGGTEAFF.

A few counts support this clonotype. Since the CDR3 does not end with the conserved phenylalanine or tryptophan, this likely comes from a read error. The chain carries TRBV5-6 and TRBJ2-5, with a tentative D call TRBD1 (5 bases). CDR3 length equals 14 residues. Germline V gene data show CDR1 as SGHDT and CDR2 as YYEEEE. V was pared by 2 bases and J by 1 base, with 9 bases between. Here the CDR3 DNA reads TGTGCCAGCAGCTTAACAGGCCTCCAAGAGACCCAGTACTCC. Translating gives CASSLTGLQETQYS.

Concerning this clonotype itself: A junction end diverges from the germline sequence, so it may reflect a read error. This chain connects TRBV4-2 to TRBJ1-1; the match to TRBD1 covers 11 bases. There are 16 residues in the CDR3. Germline CDR1 LGHNA, CDR2 YNFKEQ. Here the CDR3 reads CASSQGSGTGGTEAFF. CDR3 sequence (DNA): TGCGCCAGCAGCCAAGGTAGCGGGACAGGGGGCACTGAAGCTTTCTTT.

This clonotype was detected ten times or more. The chain is built from TRBV5-1 and TRBJ2-1, with D possibly being TRBD1 (5 bases). Deletions cut 3 bases from V and 0 bases from J, with 10 bases between. There are 15 residues in the CDR3. The germline V gene has CDR1 SGHRS and CDR2 YFSETQ. This chain's CDR3 is CASSSTANSYNEQFF. The CDR3 DNA is TGCGCCAGCAGCTCGACAGCTAACTCCTACAATGAGCAGTTCTTC.